This TCR beta chain was profiled in a study of control samples from healthy donors and cancer patients. TCRdb keeps only in-frame clones here, not all; method: immunoSEQ multiplex PCR. The sample consists of 55,000 to 65,000 clones, 70% to 90% of them appearing once. V lost 5 bases, J lost 6 bases, and 14 bases lay in between. CDR3 length: 15 residues. Germline V CDR1 and CDR2: MNHEY, SMNVEV (reference sequence). The sequence was obtained from an older woman with lung cancer. The sample consisted of PBMCs. The chain has TRBV27 and TRBJ1-6; maybe TRBD1 (5 bases). CDR3 DNA: TGTGCCAGCAGTCCGTCGGGACTGATTAATTCACCCCTCCACTTT. Translated: CASSPSGLINSPLHF.